This T cell receptor (beta chain) stems from a study of blood T cells in healthy people across ages. Study findings and constraints: The long-lived group displayed more naive CD4+ cells, plus higher diversity, than the aged donors did. Per million T cells, TCR beta diversity dropped roughly linearly as age increased.

This CDR3 is built from 11 residues. The germline V gene encodes CDR1 DFQATT and CDR2 SNEGSKA (reference sequence). Trimming shortened V by 0 bases and J by 5 bases, and 4 bases separated the two germline ends. Primers used in a second PCR of about 7 to 12 cycles were a sample-barcoded 5' primer and a J-beta primer mix. One entry per CDR3 protein, called by TCRdb with MiXCR from the 5' RACE reads. The table shows more than 900,000 distinct CDR3 sequences, with under 35% occurring only once. Details on this clonotype: Its antigen is unidentified.

This sample was also put to use in a study of T cells of mothers and their children.

The chain is built from TRBV20-1 and TRBJ2-5, with D unresolved. The specimen was blood. This receptor was identified in a woman aged 40 to 50 in good health. The CDR3 nucleotides are TGCAGTGCTAGAGATTTCGAGACCCAGTACTTC. It yields the protein CSARDFETQYF.